One and the same sample provided the 14 T cell receptor beta chains below, sequenced in a study of blood T cell repertoires in COVID-19. Some clones are missing from TCRdb's copy, which holds only in-frame ones; the method was immunoSEQ multiplex PCR. The sample includes 210,000 or so clones, roughly nine tenths of them seen just once. The source material was PBMCs or T cells enriched from blood (not recorded which). The receptor source for this set is a woman aged 50 to 65 in a cohort exposed to, infected with or recovered from COVID-19 (not recorded which).

CDR3 sequence: CASSPAGFISYEQYF. The CDR3 DNA follows: TGTGCCAGCAGTCCCGCGGGCTTTATATCCTACGAGCAGTACTTC. The genes are TRBV27 and TRBJ2-7, with D perhaps TRBD2 (5 bases). The length of the CDR3 is 15 residues. The germline V gene has CDR1 MNHEY and CDR2 SMNVEV (reference sequence). V dropped 5 bases and J dropped 1 base, with 15 bases sitting between them.

The chain employs TRBV7-9 and TRBJ1-4; no clear D gene. The V end was cut by 2 bases, the J end by 8 bases, with 12 bases between. Germline CDR1 reads SEHNR; CDR2 reads FQNEAQ (reference sequence). The CDR3 extends over 14 amino acids. This chain's CDR3 is CASSLSMIPEKLFF. CDR3 DNA: TGTGCCAGCAGCTTATCTATGATACCCGAAAAACTGTTTTTT. Together with reference TRBV7-9 and TRBJ1-4, the CDR3 gives the full variable domain: DTGVSQNPRHKITKRGQNVTFRCDPISEHNRLYWYRQTLGQGPEFLTYFQNEAQLEKSRLLSDRFSAERPKGSFSTLEIQRTEQGDSAMYLCASSLSMIPEKLFFGSGTQLSVL.

The V and J genes are TRBV2 and TRBJ1-1; D is uncertain. The CDR3 is made up of 11 amino acids. Trimming removed 8 bases from V and 0 bases from J, with 4 bases in between. Per germline, CDR1 SNHLY and CDR2 FYNNEI. As DNA, the CDR3 is TGTGCCAGCCAAATGAACACTGAAGCTTTCTTT. As protein: CASQMNTEAFF.

V is TRBV4-3 and J is TRBJ1-4; D call uncertain. The germline gives CDR1 LGHNA, CDR2 YSLEER. The V end was cut by 1 base, the J end by 5 bases, with 5 bases between. The CDR3 is 13 amino acids. The CDR3 sequence is CASSQGPNEKLFF. The CDR3 DNA reads as TGCGCCAGCAGCCAAGGGCCCAATGAAAAACTGTTTTTT.

The count of this clone is one. The V gene is TRBV7-3, the J gene TRBJ2-3; a possible D gene is TRBD2 (6 bases). CDR1 is SGHTA, CDR2 FQGTGA, per germline. V was pared by 5 bases and J by 5 bases, with 11 bases between. This CDR3 contains 13 residues. CDR3 protein: CASSGPGGDTQYF. In DNA, the CDR3 is TGTGCCAGCAGCGGGCCCGGGGGAGATACGCAGTATTTT.

This clone has more than one count but fewer than ten. The chain uses TRBV5-1 and TRBJ2-3, with TRBD2 matching 12 bases. Germline V gene lookup returns CDR1 SGHRS and CDR2 YFSETQ. This CDR3 is 16 amino acids long. V dropped 6 bases and J dropped 2; count of bases not matched to a gene: 7. The CDR3 is CASKELAGGVTDTQYF. The CDR3 nucleotides read TGCGCCAGCAAGGAACTAGCGGGGGGCGTCACAGATACGCAGTATTTT. The variable domain in full, completed from reference TRBV5-1 and TRBJ2-3, reads KAGVTQTPRYLIKTRGQQVTLSCSPISGHRSVSWYQQTPGQGLQFLFEYFSETQRNKGNFPGRFSGRQFSNSRSEMNVSTLELGDSALYLCASKELAGGVTDTQYFGPGTRLTVL.

This chain links TRBV29-1 with TRBJ2-5; 9 bases match TRBD1. CDR3 length: 15 amino acids. The junction had 7 bases not matched to a gene; V was cut back by 0 bases and J by 5 bases. Germline CDR1 SQVTM, CDR2 ANQGSEA. The CDR3 sequence: CSVEDDDRGGETQYF. The CDR3 nucleotides are TGCAGCGTTGAAGATGACGACAGGGGGGGCGAGACCCAGTACTTC.

The rearrangement links TRBV9 to TRBJ1-2; the match to TRBD1 covers 7 bases. There are 18 residues in the CDR3. V was clipped by 3 bases and J by 4 bases; unmatched bases: 18. The V gene's germline CDR1 is SGDLS and CDR2 YYNGEE. The CDR3 sequence is CASSDPSEHRGDPYGYTF. Written as DNA, the CDR3 is TGTGCCAGCAGCGACCCCTCCGAACACAGGGGAGACCCCTATGGCTACACCTTC.

This chain connects TRBV27 to TRBJ1-4, with TRBD1 as a possible D gene (5 bases). V gave up 6 bases and J gave up 2 bases, with 16 bases separating them. The germline CDR1 and CDR2 sequences are MNHEY and SMNVEV (reference sequence). The CDR3 extends over 16 amino acids. Here the CDR3 reads CASSLRGRATNEKLFF. CDR3 nucleotides: TGTGCCAGCAGCCTGCGGGGCCGAGCGACTAATGAAAAACTGTTTTTT. Drawing the rest from reference TRBV27 and TRBJ1-4, the complete variable domain is EAQVTQNPRYLITVTGKKLTVTCSQNMNHEYMSWYRQDPGLGLRQIYYSMNVEVTDKGDVPEGYKVSRKEKRNFPLILESPSPNQTSLYFCASSLRGRATNEKLFFGSGTQLSVL.

The chain combines TRBV28 with TRBJ1-2; 7 bases agree with TRBD1. The V gene's germline CDR1 is MDHEN and CDR2 SYDVKM. Trimming at V came to 4 bases and at J to 8 bases, leaving 13 bases not matched to a gene. The CDR3 has 15 residues. The CDR3 spells CASSSPPDRAKGYTF. CDR3 sequence (DNA): TGTGCCAGCAGTTCTCCCCCTGACAGGGCGAAGGGCTACACCTTC.

The chain uses TRBV2 and TRBJ2-1; TRBD1 matches 10 bases. Germline V lookup: CDR1 SNHLY, CDR2 FYNNEI. The CDR3 extends over 14 amino acids. Germline trimming cut 8 bases from V and 6 bases from J; bases unmatched to any gene: 7. The CDR3 sequence is CASQTGGAGNEQFF. The CDR3 nucleotides read TGTGCCAGCCAGACAGGGGGCGCCGGCAATGAGCAGTTCTTC.

The chain combines TRBV7-9 with TRBJ1-1; unclear D gene. CDR1 and CDR2 from the germline V gene are SEHNR and FQNEAQ (reference sequence). CDR3 length: 16 amino acids. Deletions cut 6 bases from V and 1 base from J, with 18 bases between. The CDR3: CASSQLGGSKNTEAFF. CDR3 DNA sequence: TGTGCCAGCAGTCAACTAGGTGGCAGTAAGAACACTGAAGCTTTCTTT.

The chain joins TRBV7-9 to TRBJ2-3; 7 nucleotides line up with TRBD2. Trimming removed 7 bases from V and 2 bases from J; junction bases left unmatched: 12. The germline gives CDR1 SEHNR, CDR2 FQNEAQ (reference sequence). The CDR3 sequence is 16 residues long. The CDR3 DNA is TGTGCCAGCACCCCTCGTTTGGCGGGGGTCACAGATACGCAGTATTTT. Protein sequence: CASTPRLAGVTDTQYF.

The gene calls are TRBV25-1 and TRBJ2-7; TRBD1 matches at 11 bases. The V segment lost 4 bases and the J segment 7 bases; nucleotides outside the gene matches: 9. Germline V CDR1 and CDR2: MGHDK, SYGVNS. This CDR3 region has 15 residues. In nucleotides, the CDR3 is TGTGCCAGCAGTGCCACCGGGACAGGGGGTAGGGAGCAGTACTTC. Protein product: CASSATGTGGREQYF.